This note documents a single TCR beta chain sequence. The data were taken from a study of T-cell reconstitution after alpha-beta-depleted transplantation in children. CDR1 and CDR2 from the germline V gene are ENHRY and SYGVKD. The V segment lost 7 bases and the J segment 3 bases; nucleotides outside the gene matches: 9. The CDR3 has 14 residues. Preparation of the TCRbeta library used unique molecular identifiers. TCRdb passed the PCR reads through MiXCR, listing each CDR3 protein once. The table lists around 600,000 distinct CDR3 sequences, 15% to 20% of them singletons. This clonotype was sampled from a human donor who donated a stem cell graft to a child with acute myeloid leukemia. This chain uses TRBV10-3 with TRBJ2-7, with 7 bases fitting TRBD1. The material was PBMCs from the stem cell graft donor, obtained from the stem cell graft. CDR3 residues: CAIMGMGQNYEQYF. CDR3 nucleotide sequence: TGTGCCATCATGGGCATGGGACAGAACTACGAGCAGTACTTC.